Described below is a single T cell receptor (beta chain) sequence and its context. Its antigen is unknown. This sample stems from a study of cytomegalovirus exposure and HLA in healthy donors. 60 Vbeta and 13 Jbeta primers were used in PCR. Here immunoSEQ multiplex PCR was the method, and the copy in TCRdb shows in-frame clones only, minus some. The sample yields over 200,000 clones, over 80% seen once. The CDR3 spans 12 residues. Germline CDR1 and CDR2: MNHNS and SASEGT. Trimming removed 1 base at V and 11 bases at J, with 11 bases between. Findings and limits, study-wide: Excluded were some V segments that proved indistinguishable, including TRBV6-2 and TRBV6-3. Earlier analysis looked at TCR beta V segments, and most were productive about 90% or about 30% of the time.

The receptor comes from a woman in her thirties or forties in good health and CMV-seropositive. The V and J genes are TRBV6-1 and TRBJ1-1, with D perhaps TRBD1 (6 bases). Input material: PBMCs. The CDR3 DNA is TGTGCCAGCAGTGAAGTGGGACAAGAGGCTTTCTTT. Its protein product is CASSEVGQEAFF.